Listed below are T cell receptor beta chains from one sample, sequenced in a study of cytomegalovirus exposure and HLA in healthy donors. Sequenced by immunoSEQ multiplex PCR; TCRdb stores in-frame clones only, minus some. The sample includes some 200,000 clones, 80% to 85% of them seen just once. Sample: PBMCs. These receptors all stem from a man aged 40-49 years in good health and CMV-seropositive. The conserved cysteine and the conserved F or W are not part of the CDR3 here. D genes are given only for firm matches.

TRBJ2-3,TRBV18,.,ASSPLRQITDTQY
TRBJ2-1,TRBV19,.,ATPLSVHSVYNEQF
TRBJ2-2,TRBV4-1,.,ASSLRVLDTGELF
TRBJ1-1,TRBV4-3,.,ASSQDTGGTEAF
TRBJ1-4,TRBV28,TRBD1,ASTPGGRGEKLF
TRBJ2-7,TRBV6-4,TRBD2,ARDLDLAGEGYEQY
TRBJ2-2,TRBV7-2,TRBD1,ASSRVRGQGTGELF
TRBJ1-2,TRBV27,.,ASRPGAARYGYT
TRBJ1-5,TRBV5-1,TRBD1,ASSLTGSDQPQH
TRBJ1-1,TRBV4-1,.,ASSQEGSLNTEAF
TRBJ1-1,TRBV7-9,.,ASSLETEAF
TRBJ1-1,TRBV5-1,.,ASSLGWGGVNTEAF
TRBJ2-2,TRBV10-2,.,ASSSNQAGGELF
TRBJ1-2,TRBV7-9,.,ASSFSDGYT
TRBJ2-1,TRBV7-7,.,ASSLGLGNEQF
TRBJ2-5,TRBV6-5,.,ASSYSGRETQY
TRBJ2-7,TRBV28,.,ASTVGTAYEQY
TRBJ2-3,TRBV29-1,.,SVEKRGRTDTQY
TRBJ1-1,TRBV30,.,AWSAQGRGVYTEAF
TRBJ1-1,TRBV27,TRBD1,ASSSGTGVEAF
TRBJ1-2,TRBV29-1,TRBD1,SATGEGYT
TRBJ2-7,TRBV6-5,.,ASSYSGGSEQY
TRBJ1-1,TRBV4-3,.,ASSQTTKRGTEAF
TRBJ2-1,TRBV2,.,ASSPRRAGGSEQF
TRBJ2-4,TRBV30,TRBD1,AWRAQGAKNIQY
TRBJ2-6,TRBV5-4,TRBD1,ASTPPGQVLSGANVLT
TRBJ2-6,TRBV5-1,.,ASSLGQLSGANVLT
TRBJ2-4,TRBV6-6,TRBD2,ASFGGRAKSIQY
TRBJ1-5,TRBV19,.,ATRGTPRNQPQH
TRBJ1-1,TRBV29-1,.,SETVNTEAF
TRBJ2-7,TRBV11-2,.,ASESGEGYEQY
TRBJ1-6,TRBV15,.,ATSRGGGGEASPLH